These 8 T cell receptor beta chains came from one sample sequenced in a study of regulatory T cells in long-lasting Graves disease. For TCR beta, libraries came from iRepertoire HTBI primers and Arm-PCR of CDR3 regions. TCRdb re-derived calls from the multiplex PCR reads in MiXCR, one entry per CDR3 protein. The sample holds more than 650,000 distinct CDR3 sequences, around 30% seen once. The sample's time point: persistent/refractory GD, antithyroid drugs over 5 years with positive TRAb. PBMC-derived RNA was used for the TCR library. The sample consisted of peripheral blood mononuclear cells (PBMCs), taken when the disease was refractory, from a patient treated with antithyroid drugs. These receptors were collected from a female donor with Graves disease.

This clonotype has a count of ten or more. V is TRBV12-3 or TRBV12-4 and J is TRBJ1-4; 7 bases map to TRBD1. The CDR3 spans 11 residues. The V and J ends lost 6 bases and 12 bases, in that order; junction bases with no gene match: 4. The CDR3 sequence: CASSLTGQLFF. CDR3 DNA: TGTGCCAGCAGCCTGACAGGGCAACTGTTTTTT.

The table lists this clonotype with a few counts. V is TRBV7-2 and J is TRBJ2-5; 10 nucleotides line up with TRBD1. The CDR3 runs 14 residues. CDR1 is SGHTA and CDR2 is FQGNSA in the germline V gene. The trim removed 7 bases at V and 7 bases at J, leaving 9 bases unmatched. The CDR3 region has the DNA TGTGCCAGCAACTCGGGACAGGGGCCGGGGACCCAGTACTTC. Translation gives CASNSGQGPGTQYF.

This clonotype was recorded a few times. The chain carries TRBV6-1 and TRBJ2-6, with 8 positions matching TRBD1. Germline CDR1 MNHNS, CDR2 SASEGT. Germline trimming cut 3 bases from V and 3 bases from J; bases unmatched to any gene: 19. The CDR3 runs 21 residues. CDR3 in DNA: TGTGCCAGCAGTGATAACGTACTTAGACAGGGGACAATCCTTGGGGCCAACGTCCTGACTTTC. This sequence encodes CASSDNVLRQGTILGANVLTF.

In its sample, this clonotype was seen a few times. J is TRBJ2-7 and V is TRBV19; TRBD1 might be the D (6 bases). CDR1 is LNHDA, CDR2 SQIVND, per germline (reference sequence). This CDR3 spans 14 amino acids. Trimming cost V 10 bases and J 1 base, with 17 bases left between them. The CDR3 is CATARAGDSYEQYF. The DNA of the CDR3 is TGTGCCACCGCTCGGGCAGGGGATTCCTACGAGCAGTACTTC.

This clonotype was counted between two and nine times. V and J are TRBV6-1 and TRBJ2-4; weak D call: TRBD2 (5 bases). The CDR3 consists of 17 residues. In germline, CDR1 is MNHNS, CDR2 SASEGT. Trimming removed 6 bases at V and 0 bases at J, with 18 bases between. This CDR3 is CASRERTRHIAKNIQYF. The CDR3 nucleotides are TGTGCCAGCAGGGAGAGAACTAGACATATAGCCAAAAACATTCAGTACTTC.

The V call is TRBV7-3, the J call TRBJ2-4, with 9 bases fitting TRBD1. The germline CDR1 and CDR2 sequences are SGHTA and FQGTGA. The CDR3 sequence is 15 residues long. V shed 5 bases and J 3 bases; nucleotides not matched to a gene: 5. The CDR3 region is CASSTGQGIKNIQYF. The CDR3 DNA is TGTGCCAGCAGCACCGGACAGGGGATCAAAAACATTCAGTACTTC.

This clonotype was seen a handful of times. The J gene is TRBJ2-7, the V gene TRBV10-1, with 9 bases identical to TRBD2. The CDR3 length is 15 residues. CDR1 is WNHNN and CDR2 is SYGVQD in the germline V gene (reference sequence). The V and J ends lost 0 bases and 3 bases, in that order; junction bases with no gene match: 3. Written as DNA, the CDR3 is TGCGCCAGCAGTGAGTCGGCTAGCGGGGACTACGAGCAGTACTTC. Protein: CASSESASGDYEQYF.

This clonotype was counted only a few times. The chain combines TRBV10-2 with TRBJ1-1; D might be TRBD1 (5 bases). The length of the CDR3 is 13 residues. The germline gives CDR1 WSHSY, CDR2 SAAADI. V gave up 8 bases and J gave up 1 base, with 11 bases separating them. CDR3: CASVGRSNTEAFF. The DNA for the CDR3 is TGCGCCAGCGTGGGACGGTCGAACACTGAAGCTTTCTTT.